This TCR beta chain was sequenced for a study of T-cell reconstitution after alpha-beta-depleted transplantation in children (dated by TCRdb to the mid-2010s). About the investigation overall: T-cell immune reconstitution after TCRalphabeta/CD19-depleted allogeneic hematopoietic cell transplantation in children was quantitatively tracked in the study by means of TCR repertoire profiling.

The CDR3 contains 14 residues, cysteine and phenylalanine counted. Just CDR3 DNA is preserved here, 42 bases in frame from base 1. Taken from the germline V gene, the CDR1 and CDR2 loops are SNHLY and FYNNEI. V is reduced by 7 bases and J by 3 bases, leaving a spacing of 16 bases between them. Receptors were amplified or captured by PCR. Sequenced on an Illumina HiSeq 2500. Molecular barcoding was employed in the preparation of TCR libraries, with unique molecular identifiers being used to normalize TCRbeta repertoire quantification. TCRdb itself trimmed the public reads at Q25 with fastp, ran MiXCR and retained productive beta chains. Here each entry gathers all rows of one CDR3 protein and keeps the most common genes and DNA. The sample contains 250,000 to 300,000 distinct CDR3 sequences, around a tenth of them found a single time. The ten top clones hold 7.5% of the sample. This clonotype was counted many times. Its antigen is unknown. Per-base quality was not reported, and no clone a single base away is much larger than it.

Read against the paper, the sample's treatment or condition label means: allogeneic hematopoietic cell transplantation with graft depleted of TCRalphabeta T cells and CD19 B cells. TCRalphabeta/CD19-depleted allogeneic hematopoietic cell grafts were given to the transplant recipients, all of whom were children. Study-level results and caveats: Over the following months the frequencies of hyperexpanded clones went down, and after one year T-cell counts and TCRbeta diversity were mostly credited to newly produced T cells. In some patients, the high TCRbeta diversity seen at day 60 was put down to recipient T cells and intrathymic progenitors that had survived conditioning. The apparently early recovery of alphabetaT-cell counts about two months after transplant reportedly depended on only several hundred rapidly expanded clones that came from non-depleted graft cells.

The material sequenced was PBMCs, taken before TCRalphabeta/CD19-depleted stem cell transplant. The rearrangement joined TRBV2 to TRBJ2-7; a weak D assignment points to TRBD2 (5 bases agree). The sequence derives from a boy younger than two with acute myeloid leukemia, due to receive a stem cell transplant. The bases read TGTGCCAGCAAGGTCACGGGCGGGCTCTACGAGCAGTACTTC. Translation gives CASKVTGGLYEQYF.